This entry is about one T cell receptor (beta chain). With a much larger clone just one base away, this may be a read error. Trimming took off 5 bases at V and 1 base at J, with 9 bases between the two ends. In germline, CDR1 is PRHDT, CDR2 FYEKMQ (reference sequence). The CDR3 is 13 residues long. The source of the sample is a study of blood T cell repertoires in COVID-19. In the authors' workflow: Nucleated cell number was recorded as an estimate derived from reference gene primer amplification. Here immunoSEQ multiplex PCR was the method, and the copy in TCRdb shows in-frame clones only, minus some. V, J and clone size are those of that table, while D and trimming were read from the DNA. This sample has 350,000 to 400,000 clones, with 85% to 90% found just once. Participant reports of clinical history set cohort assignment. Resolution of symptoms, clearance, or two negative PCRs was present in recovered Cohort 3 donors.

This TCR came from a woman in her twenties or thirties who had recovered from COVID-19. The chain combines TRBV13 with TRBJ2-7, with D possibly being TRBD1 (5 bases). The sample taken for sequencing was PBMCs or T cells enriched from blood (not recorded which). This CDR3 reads CASSPGKSYEQYF. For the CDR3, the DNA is TGTGCCAGCAGCCCAGGGAAATCCTACGAGCAGTACTTC.